The rows below give T cell receptor beta chains drawn from one sample of a study of shared clonotypes between healthy human individuals. Here immunoSEQ multiplex PCR was the method, and the copy in TCRdb shows in-frame clones only, minus some. The data contain fewer than 3 million clones, 92% of them singletons. Sequencing was done on a sample of naive CD4+ T cells from PBMCs. The source of these receptors is a man between 18 and 29 years old in good health. Some clones in this sample may be carry-over from other donors' samples. The CDR3 runs from the conserved cysteine through the conserved F or W. Fields, in order: J gene, clone size, V gene, D gene, CDR3 protein, CDR3 DNA. D genes are given only for firm matches. The size of a clone is reported for some rows only, either as once, few or many, or as a class for expanded clones.

>TRBJ1-1|.|TRBV28|TRBD1
CASSQGGIMNTEAFF
TGTGCCAGCAGTCAGGGGGGGATCATGAACACTGAAGCTTTCTTT
>TRBJ1-1|.|TRBV5-6|.
CASSLGRYTEAFF
TGTGCCAGCAGCTTGGGTAGGTACACTGAAGCTTTCTTT
>TRBJ1-5|.|TRBV4-1|TRBD1
CASSQVRGVLGNQPQHF
TGCGCCAGCAGCCAAGTCAGGGGGGTCTTGGGGAATCAGCCCCAGCATTTT
>TRBJ2-1|.|TRBV5-1|TRBD2
CASSLGLAFGNEQFF
TGCGCCAGCAGCTTGGGACTAGCTTTCGGCAATGAGCAGTTCTTC
>TRBJ2-7|once|TRBV9|TRBD2
CASSVRPTSLSQRSSYEQYF
TGTGCCAGCAGCGTAAGACCGACTAGCTTGTCACAACGAAGCTCCTACGAGCAGTACTTC
>TRBJ1-2|.|TRBV28|.
CASSSNYGYTF
TGTGCCAGCAGTTCTAACTATGGCTACACCTTC
>TRBJ1-3|.|TRBV29-1|.
CSVKVPPGNTIYF
TGCAGCGTTAAGGTCCCCCCTGGAAACACCATATATTTT
>TRBJ1-3|once|TRBV10-3|.
CAISESIDTGNTIYF
TGTGCCATCAGTGAGTCGATTGACACCGGAAACACCATATATTTT
>TRBJ2-7|.|TRBV14|TRBD1
CASSDLSGQGVYEQYF
TGTGCCAGCAGCGACCTATCGGGACAGGGGGTTTACGAGCAGTACTTC
>TRBJ1-4|.|TRBV28|TRBD1
CASKTGGFLGSLVF
TGTGCCAGCAAAACAGGGGGCTTCCTGGGTAGTTTGGTTTTT
>TRBJ2-2|.|TRBV2|.
CASSERSRDGELFF
TGTGCCAGCAGTGAAAGGAGTCGTGACGGGGAGCTGTTTTTT
>TRBJ1-5|.|TRBV4-1|TRBD1
CASSQSGTGKGQPQHF
TGCGCCAGCAGCCAATCAGGGACAGGGAAGGGCCAGCCCCAGCATTTT
>TRBJ1-3|.|TRBV14|.
CASSRAQHSGNTIYF
TGTGCCAGCAGCCGAGCGCAGCACTCAGGAAACACCATATATTTT
>TRBJ2-3|.|TRBV6-6|TRBD2
CASSYSRGLVGDTQYF
TGTGCCAGCAGTTACTCTCGGGGACTAGTTGGGGATACGCAGTATTTT
>TRBJ1-3|.|TRBV5-4|TRBD1
CASSPGQGRTGNTIYF
TGTGCCAGCAGCCCGGGACAGGGTAGGACTGGAAACACCATATATTTT
>TRBJ2-2|.|TRBV7-2|.
CASRPSGTGELFF
TGTGCCAGCAGGCCGTCGGGCACCGGGGAGCTGTTTTTT
>TRBJ1-1|few|TRBV10-3|.
CAISESGRTEAFF
TGTGCCATCAGTGAGTCGGGGAGGACTGAAGCTTTCTTT
>TRBJ1-4|.|TRBV19|.
CASRGSNNEKLFF
TGTGCCAGCCGGGGCAGTAATAATGAAAAACTGTTTTTT
>TRBJ1-1|.|TRBV5-6|.
CASSLFGRVNTEAFF
TGTGCCAGCAGCTTGTTCGGCAGGGTGAACACTGAAGCTTTCTTT
>TRBJ1-4|.|TRBV6-5|.
CASSRINEKLFF
TGTGCCAGCAGCCGAATTAATGAAAAACTGTTTTTT
>TRBJ2-2|.|TRBV19|TRBD2
CASSIGSGRPLSGELFF
TGTGCCAGTAGTATAGGGAGCGGGAGGCCCCTCTCCGGGGAGCTGTTTTTT
>TRBJ2-3|.|TRBV19|TRBD2
CASSPRSGRHTDTQYF
TGTGCCAGTAGTCCCCGGAGCGGGAGGCACACAGATACGCAGTATTTT
>TRBJ1-3|.|TRBV7-3|TRBD1
CASSPPGGSGNTIYF
TGTGCCAGCAGCCCCCCAGGGGGCTCTGGAAACACCATATATTTT
>TRBJ2-7|.|TRBV28|TRBD2
CAERASGPSYEQYF
TGTGCCGAAAGGGCTAGCGGTCCCTCCTACGAGCAGTACTTC
>TRBJ2-3|.|TRBV7-2|TRBD1
CASSLDPYDRGARVDF
TGTGCCAGCAGCTTAGACCCCTATGACAGGGGAGCCCGGGTGGATTTT
>TRBJ1-1|few|TRBV5-1|.
CASSLNPGNLEAFF
TGCGCCAGCAGCTTGAACCCAGGGAACCTTGAAGCTTTCTTT
>TRBJ1-6|once|TRBV6-5|.
CASRTPNSPLHF
TGTGCCAGCAGGACCCCTAATTCACCCCTCCACTTT
>TRBJ1-6|.|TRBV2|TRBD1
CASGILDRGNSPLHF
TGTGCCAGCGGAATATTGGACAGGGGAAACTCACCCCTCCACTTT
>TRBJ1-2|.|TRBV28|.
CAAGRLDGYTF
TGTGCCGCCGGCAGGCTCGATGGCTACACCTTC
>TRBJ1-2|.|TRBV27|TRBD1
CATRTQGEGYTF
TGTGCCACCCGGACGCAGGGGGAGGGCTACACCTTC
>TRBJ2-1|.|TRBV9|TRBD2
CASSALAGPYNEQFF
TGTGCCAGCAGCGCTCTAGCGGGACCCTACAATGAGCAGTTCTTC
>TRBJ2-5|once|TRBV19|.
CASSMGGFTETQYF
TGTGCCAGTAGTATGGGGGGATTTACGGAGACCCAGTACTTC
>TRBJ1-2|.|TRBV7-9|.
CASSLGEFYGYTF
TGTGCCAGCAGCTTAGGGGAGTTTTATGGCTACACCTTC
>TRBJ2-5|.|TRBV7-3|.
CASSLTPWGAQETQYF
TGTGCCAGCAGCTTAACCCCCTGGGGAGCACAAGAGACCCAGTACTTC
>TRBJ2-1|once|TRBV5-1|.
CASYGTPASNEQFF
TGCGCCAGTTACGGGACGCCGGCCAGCAATGAGCAGTTCTTC
>TRBJ2-3|.|TRBV28|.
CASSFRSSTDTQYF
TGTGCCAGCAGTTTCAGGTCTAGCACAGATACGCAGTATTTT